This T cell receptor beta chain stems from a study of cytomegalovirus exposure and HLA in healthy donors. PCR amplification relied on 60 Vbeta primers (plus 13 Jbeta primers). Only in-frame clones appear in the TCRdb table, and some are missing; sequencing was by immunoSEQ multiplex PCR. The data show around 150,000 clones, approximately 80% seen once. Trimming at V came to 1 base and at J to 1 base, leaving 0 bases not matched to a gene. The CDR3 spans 14 residues. Germline CDR1 and CDR2: LNHDA and SQIVND (reference sequence). As to this clone: The antigen is unknown.

Study results and limitations: Most TCR sequences proved rare, with some public TCRs found in many donors. With DRB1 most and HLA-C fewest, TCR association rates differed between HLA loci in a later analysis. A later analysis reportedly found that, within productive TCRs, an Asian-associated ancestry cluster had fewer N-insertions than the mean observed across the roughly 700 donors. Cytomegalovirus-associated status was assigned to roughly 160 TCR beta chains.

Sequencing was performed on PBMCs. The TCR was taken from a woman between 35 and 50 years old in good health and CMV-seropositive. The chain carries TRBV19 and TRBJ2-7; 8 bases are a match to TRBD1. The CDR3 sequence: CASSIGTGSYEQYF. The CDR3 DNA sequence: TGTGCCAGTAGTATAGGGACAGGGTCCTACGAGCAGTACTTC. Full variable domain (rest looked up from reference TRBV19 and TRBJ2-7): DGGITQSPKYLFRKEGQNVTLSCEQNLNHDAMYWYRQDPGQGLRLIYYSQIVNDFQKGDIAEGYSVSREKKESFPLTVTSAQKNPTAFYLCASSIGTGSYEQYFGPGTRLTVT.